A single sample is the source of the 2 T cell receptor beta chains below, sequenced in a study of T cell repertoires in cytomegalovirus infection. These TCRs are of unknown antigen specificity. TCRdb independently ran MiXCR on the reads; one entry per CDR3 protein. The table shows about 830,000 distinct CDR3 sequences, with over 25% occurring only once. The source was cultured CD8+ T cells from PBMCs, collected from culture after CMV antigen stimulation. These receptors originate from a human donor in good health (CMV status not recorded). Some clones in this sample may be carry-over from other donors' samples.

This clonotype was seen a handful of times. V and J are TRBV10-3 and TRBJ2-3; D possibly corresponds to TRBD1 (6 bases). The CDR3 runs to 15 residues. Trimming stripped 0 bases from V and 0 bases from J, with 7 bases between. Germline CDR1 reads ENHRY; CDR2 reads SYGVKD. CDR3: CAISESDSSTDTQYF. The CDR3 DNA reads TGTGCCATCAGTGAGTCGGACAGCAGCACAGATACGCAGTATTTT.

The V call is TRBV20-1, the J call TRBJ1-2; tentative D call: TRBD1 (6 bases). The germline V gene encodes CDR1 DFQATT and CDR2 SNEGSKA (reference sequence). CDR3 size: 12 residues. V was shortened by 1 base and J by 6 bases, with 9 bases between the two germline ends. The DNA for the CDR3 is TGCAGTGCTAGAGGGACAGCCGATGGCTACACCTTC. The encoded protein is CSARGTADGYTF.